This is a list of T cell receptor beta chains from one sample in a study of tumor-infiltrating lymphocytes in oesophageal squamous cell carcinoma. TCRdb used MiXCR to reprocess the PCR reads, holding one entry per CDR3 protein. Of over 9,500 distinct CDR3 sequences listed, roughly half are singletons. Material for sequencing was normal esophageal tissue next to the tumor. All receptors come from a male donor with esophageal squamous cell carcinoma. Each CDR3 is given with its conserved first and last residue. The D gene is left open where the match is weak.

v_call,d_call,j_call,cdr3_aa
TRBV7-3,NA,TRBJ2-3,CASSPTRAQWDTQYF
TRBV12-3/TRBV12-4,NA,TRBJ1-2,CASSPGNYGYTF
TRBV4-1,TRBD1,TRBJ2-1,CASSQRTGPPIPVYNEQFF
TRBV6-1,TRBD1,TRBJ1-2,CASSTGTGGGYGYTF
TRBV7-2,NA,NA,CASSFPAFGEGAYEQYF
TRBV7-2,NA,NA,CASSPTLFRGRETQYF
TRBV5-4,NA,TRBJ2-4,CASSLEQGSDIQYF
TRBV7-8,NA,TRBJ2-5,CASSPRGRETQYF
TRBV19,NA,TRBJ2-3,CASSRQADTQYF
TRBV6-1,NA,TRBJ1-4,CASSDGDEKLFF
TRBV7-3,NA,TRBJ2-6,CASSDRSGANVLTF
TRBV6-9,TRBD2,TRBJ2-3,CASSWSLAGDATQYF
TRBV11-2,NA,TRBJ2-3,CASSLDYITDTQYF
TRBV7-6,NA,TRBJ2-1,CASSPPSAADTQFF
TRBV5-1,NA,TRBJ2-1,CASSLEASSGNEQFF
TRBV5-6,TRBD2,TRBJ2-3,CASSFSGRVTDTQYF
TRBV7-9,TRBD1,TRBJ1-1,CASSLAQGGTEAFF
TRBV12-3/TRBV12-4,NA,TRBJ2-3,CASSSDLDTQYF
TRBV27,NA,NA,CASSFAGMGETQYF
TRBV7-8,TRBD1,NA,CASSLDFGGDRVNEQFF
TRBV5-1,NA,TRBJ2-1,CASRGGEFNEQFF
TRBV19,NA,TRBJ1-1,CATSKGGLWMNTEAFF
TRBV12-3/TRBV12-4,NA,NA,CASSSPDSYEQYF
TRBV7-2,TRBD2,NA,CASSLFYAGVTNEQFF
TRBV11-1,NA,TRBJ2-7,CASSHSGALYEQYF
TRBV7-7,NA,NA,CASSINRQETQFF
TRBV5-1,NA,TRBJ2-1,CASSLGQGQNNEQFF
TRBV7-9,NA,TRBJ2-5,CASSLVQEETQYF
TRBV6-2/TRBV6-3,TRBD1,TRBJ2-3,CASSERTGGTSTDTQYF
TRBV7-1,TRBD1,TRBJ2-1,CASSPRLGDRGGHEQFF
TRBV7-9,NA,NA,CASSLGGSRNEQYF
TRBV3-1,NA,TRBJ2-2,CASSHTGPGELFF
TRBV18,TRBD2,TRBJ2-1,CASSPRLAASFSYNEQFF
TRBV7-3,NA,TRBJ2-1,CASSLGLNVGEQFF
TRBV11-3,NA,TRBJ2-5,CASNKDLRQETQYF
TRBV28,NA,TRBJ2-7,CASRTGSSEQYF
TRBV6-1,NA,TRBJ1-5,CASGPGMSQHF
TRBV7-3,NA,TRBJ2-5,CASSLGPLQETQYF
TRBV18,NA,TRBJ1-4,CASSPETTNEKLFF
TRBV11-1,TRBD2,TRBJ2-5,CASSFRLAGGLQQETQYF
TRBV7-8,NA,NA,CASSSAYEQYF